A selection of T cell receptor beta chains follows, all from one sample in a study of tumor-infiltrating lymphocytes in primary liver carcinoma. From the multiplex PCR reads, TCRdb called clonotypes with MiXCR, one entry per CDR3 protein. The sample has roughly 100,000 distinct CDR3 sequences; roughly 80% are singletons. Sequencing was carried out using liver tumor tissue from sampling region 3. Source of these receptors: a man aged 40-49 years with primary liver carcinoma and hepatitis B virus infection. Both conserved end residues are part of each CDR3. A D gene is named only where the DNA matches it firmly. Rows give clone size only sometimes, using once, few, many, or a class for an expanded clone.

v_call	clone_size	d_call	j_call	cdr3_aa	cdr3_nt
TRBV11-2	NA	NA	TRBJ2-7	CASSTTRPSYEQYF	TGTGCCAGCAGCACGACTAGGCCTTCCTACGAGCAGTACTTC
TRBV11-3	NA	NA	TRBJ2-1	CASSLGVSSDEQFF	TGTGCCAGCAGCTTAGGCGTCTCCAGCGATGAGCAGTTCTTC
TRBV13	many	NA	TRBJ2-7	CASGRGGPYEQYF	TGTGCCAGCGGGAGAGGAGGACCCTACGAGCAGTACTTC
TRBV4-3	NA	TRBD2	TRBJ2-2	CDTSRGLAGSANTGELFF	TGCGACACCAGCCGGGGACTAGCAGGTTCCGCGAACACCGGGGAGCTGTTTTTT
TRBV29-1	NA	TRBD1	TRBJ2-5	CSLWDRGETRYF	TGCAGCTTGTGGGACAGGGGAGAGACTCGGTACTTC
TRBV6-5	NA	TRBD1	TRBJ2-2	CANRKGQGFGLKTGEPFF	TGTGCCAACAGGAAGGGACAGGGGTTTGGGTTGAAGACCGGGGAGCCGTTTTTT
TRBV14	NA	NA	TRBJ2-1	CASIQNLDTSEQFF	TGTGCCAGCATCCAAAATCTCGATACCAGTGAGCAGTTCTTC
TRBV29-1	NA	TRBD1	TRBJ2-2	CSVARDRVRSGELFF	TGCAGTGTCGCCCGGGACAGGGTCCGTTCCGGGGAGCTGTTTTTT
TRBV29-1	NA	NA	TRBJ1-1	CSDELGLMNTEAFF	TGCAGTGATGAACTTGGGCTCATGAACACTGAAGCTTTCTTT
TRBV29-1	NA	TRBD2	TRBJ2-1	CNVVLSSLADNEQFF	TGCAACGTTGTACTCTCGTCGCTAGCGGATAATGAGCAGTTCTTC
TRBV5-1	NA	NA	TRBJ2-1	CASSPIQGVGLNNEQFF	TGCGCCAGCAGCCCCATACAGGGAGTGGGGCTGAACAATGAGCAGTTCTTC
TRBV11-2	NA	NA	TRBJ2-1	CARSPTGVLHEQFF	TGTGCCAGGAGCCCGACAGGAGTTTTGCATGAGCAGTTCTTC
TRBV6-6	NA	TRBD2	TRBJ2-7	CARNYSIPGAGDPTYF	TGTGCCAGGAATTACTCTATCCCCGGGGCGGGGGACCCTACGTACTTC
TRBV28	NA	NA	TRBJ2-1	CASSLPQVRVGHFF	TGTGCCAGCAGTTTACCCCAGGTCAGGGTCGGGCACTTCTTC
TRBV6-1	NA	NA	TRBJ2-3	CASSDSVDSPQYF	TGTGCCAGCAGTGACAGTGTGGATTCTCCGCAGTATTTT
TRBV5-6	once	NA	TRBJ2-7	CASSPWGLSSYEQYF	TGTGCCAGCAGCCCCTGGGGTCTCTCTTCCTACGAGCAGTATTTC
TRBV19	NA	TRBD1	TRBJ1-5	CASSRDSHQPQHF	TGTGCCAGTAGTAGGGACAGCCATCAGCCCCAGCATTTT
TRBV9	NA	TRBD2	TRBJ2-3	CASSAAGTSMRAGDTQYF	TGTGCCAGCAGCGCGGCCGGGACTAGCATGAGGGCCGGAGATACGCAGTATTTT
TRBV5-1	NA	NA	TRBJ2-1	CASSHSVGPDGDEQFF	TGCGCCAGCAGCCACTCAGTGGGGCCCGATGGGGATGAGCAGTTCTTC
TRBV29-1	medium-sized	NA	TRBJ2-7	CSVSISAYEQYF	TGCAGCGTTTCCATATCAGCCTACGAGCAGTACTTC
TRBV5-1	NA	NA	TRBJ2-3	CSSNFNDSPDTQYF	TGCTCCAGCAACTTTAATGACAGTCCGGATACGCAGTATTTT
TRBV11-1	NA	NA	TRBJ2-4	CASSFPGTSRIKNIQYF	TGTGCCAGCAGCTTTCCCGGGACCAGTAGGATCAAAAACATTCAGTACTTC
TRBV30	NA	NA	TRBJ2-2	CAWTSSVNTGELFF	TGTGCCTGGACCTCTAGCGTGAACACCGGGGAGCTGTTTTTT
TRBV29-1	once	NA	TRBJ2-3	CSVTGVDGSSTDTQYF	TGCAGCGTCACCGGAGTGGACGGAAGTAGCACAGATACGCAGTATTTT
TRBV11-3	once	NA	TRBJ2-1	CAISLNADEHFF	TGTGCCATCAGCTTAAATGCCGATGAACACTTCTTC
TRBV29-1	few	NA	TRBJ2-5	CSVEDGTSQDTQYF	TGCAGCGTTGAAGATGGGACGTCCCAAGACACCCAGTATTTC
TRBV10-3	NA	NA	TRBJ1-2	CATSEWTANNNGYTF	TGTGCCACCAGTGAGTGGACAGCCAATAACAATGGCTACACCTTC
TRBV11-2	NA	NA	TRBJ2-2	CASSTHTDTGELFF	TGTGCCAGCAGCACTCACACTGACACCGGGGAGCTGTTTTTT
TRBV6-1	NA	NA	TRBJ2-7	CASCEGKSYEQYF	TGTGCCAGCTGTGAAGGAAAAAGTTACGAGCAGTACTTC
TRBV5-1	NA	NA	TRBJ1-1	CASSLRGDTVAFF	TGCGCCAGCAGCTTAAGGGGAGACACTGTAGCCTTCTTT
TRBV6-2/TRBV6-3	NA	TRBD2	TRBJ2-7	CATSYSSSGSRYEQYF	TGTGCCACCAGTTACTCGTCTAGCGGGAGTAGATACGAGCAGTACTTC